The clone carrying this TCR beta chain was observed a handful of times. Germline CDR1 reads LGHNA; CDR2 reads YNFKEQ. The CDR3 is made up of 15 amino acids. The sample originates from a study of blood T cells in healthy people across ages. The authors ran a second PCR of about 6 to 11 cycles using a sample-barcoded 5' primer and a J-beta primer mix. A 12-random-nucleotide template-switch adaptor tagged each cDNA molecule. A single record per CDR3 protein comes from TCRdb applying MiXCR to the 5' RACE reads. Among approximately 350,000 distinct CDR3 sequences listed, more than 45% were seen once. No fewer than 5.5 micrograms of total RNA were isolated from every sample.

The receptor was derived from a man between 60 and 75 years old in good health. The sequenced sample consisted of blood. The chain carries TRBV4-2 and TRBJ2-5, with a tentative D call TRBD1 (5 bases). The DNA end is a closer match to TRBJ2-7, so the J assignment may be wrong. CDR3 sequence reads: CASSQNPWGGHEQYF. CDR3 DNA: TGTGCCAGCAGCCAAAACCCGTGGGGCGGACACGAGCAGTACTTC.